This note documents a single T cell receptor beta chain sequence. The antigen is not known. A read error may account for a junction end that differs from germline. The sample originates from a study of blood T cells in healthy people across ages. General study findings and limits: Greater diversity and more naive CD4+ cells were seen in long-lived donors than in aged donors. Leaving the PBMCs unsorted stopped any conclusive comparison of naive versus antigen-experienced cells.

Using a J-beta primer mix together with a sample-barcoded 5' primer, a second PCR was run for about 7 to 12 cycles. TCRdb reanalysed the 5' RACE reads using MiXCR and keeps one entry per CDR3 protein. This table has 500,000 to 600,000 distinct CDR3 sequences, approximately 27% appearing once. CDR3 length equals 15 residues. Germline-derived CDR1 and CDR2 are MNHEY and SVGAGI. The sequenced material came from blood. The gene calls are TRBV6-5 and TRBJ2-7; D perhaps matches TRBD2 (6 bases). The clonotype comes from a woman between 70 and 85 years old in good health. The CDR3 spells CGSKGSGTPLVEQYF. The CDR3 DNA reads TGTGGCAGCAAGGGATCCGGGACTCCCCTTGTAGAGCAGTACTTC.